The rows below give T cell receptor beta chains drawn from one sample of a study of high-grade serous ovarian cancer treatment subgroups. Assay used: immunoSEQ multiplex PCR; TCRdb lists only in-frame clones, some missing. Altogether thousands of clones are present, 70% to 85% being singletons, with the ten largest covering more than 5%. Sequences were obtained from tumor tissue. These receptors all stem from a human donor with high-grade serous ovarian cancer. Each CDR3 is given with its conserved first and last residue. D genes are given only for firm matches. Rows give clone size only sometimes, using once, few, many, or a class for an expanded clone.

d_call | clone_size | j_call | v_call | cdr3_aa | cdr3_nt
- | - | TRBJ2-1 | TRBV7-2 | CASSLARDHNEQFF | TGTGCCAGCAGCTTGGCCCGGGATCACAATGAGCAGTTCTTC
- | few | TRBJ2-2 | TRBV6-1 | CALHPRGINTGELFF | TGTGCCCTTCACCCCAGGGGAATAAACACCGGGGAGCTGTTTTTT
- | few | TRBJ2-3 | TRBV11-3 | CASSLGTDTQYF | TGTGCCAGCAGCCTCGGGACAGATACGCAGTATTTT
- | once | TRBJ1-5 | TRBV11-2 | CASSLGGISNQPQHF | TGTGCCAGCAGCTTAGGAGGGATTTCCAATCAGCCCCAGCATTTT
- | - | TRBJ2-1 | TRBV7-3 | CASSSGTTIYNEQFF | TGTGCCAGCAGTTCCGGGACAACAATCTACAATGAGCAGTTCTTC
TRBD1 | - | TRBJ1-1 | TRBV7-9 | CASSVNRGGTEAFF | TGTGCCAGCAGCGTAAACAGGGGGGGGACTGAAGCTTTCTTT
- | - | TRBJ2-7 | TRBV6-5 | CASSYRPEWEQYF | TGTGCCAGCAGTTACCGCCCAGAGTGGGAGCAGTACTTC
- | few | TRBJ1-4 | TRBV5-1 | CASSRGQVAEKLFF | TGCGCCAGCAGTCGGGGGCAGGTTGCTGAAAAACTGTTTTTT
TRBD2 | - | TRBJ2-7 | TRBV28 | CASTIRRLAGAYEQYF | TGTGCCAGCACAATCCGGAGACTAGCGGGAGCCTACGAGCAGTACTTC
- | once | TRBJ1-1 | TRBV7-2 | CASSLAGRNTEAFF | TGTGCCAGCAGCTTAGCGGGACGGAACACTGAAGCTTTCTTT
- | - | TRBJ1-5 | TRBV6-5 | CASSYAGVGNQPQHF | TGTGCCAGCAGTTACGCCGGGGTGGGCAATCAGCCCCAGCATTTT
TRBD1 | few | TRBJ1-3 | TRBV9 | CASSQQGQTLNTIYF | TGTGCCAGCAGCCAACAGGGACAGACCCTAAACACCATATATTTT
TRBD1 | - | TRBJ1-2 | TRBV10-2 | CASFDQGDRGHYGYTF | TGCGCCAGCTTTGACCAGGGGGACAGGGGACACTATGGCTACACCTTC
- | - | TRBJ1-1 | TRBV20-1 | CSAWGQTEAFF | TGCAGTGCTTGGGGGCAGACTGAAGCTTTCTTT
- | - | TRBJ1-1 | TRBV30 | CAWSGGDTEAFF | TGTGCCTGGAGTGGGGGGGACACTGAAGCTTTCTTT
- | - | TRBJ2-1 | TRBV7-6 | CASSTAVNNEQFF | TGTGCCAGCAGCACCGCGGTAAACAATGAGCAGTTCTTC
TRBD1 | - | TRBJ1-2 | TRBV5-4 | CASSQEGTGGPNYGYTF | TGTGCCAGCAGCCAAGAAGGGACAGGGGGCCCCAACTATGGCTACACCTTC
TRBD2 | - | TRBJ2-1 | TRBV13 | CASSSGTSGFDSYNEQFF | TGTGCCAGCAGCTCTGGGACTAGCGGCTTCGACTCCTACAATGAGCAGTTCTTC
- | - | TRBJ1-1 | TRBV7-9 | CASSLKGGRAEAFF | TGTGCCAGCAGCCTTAAGGGGGGTAGGGCTGAAGCTTTCTTT
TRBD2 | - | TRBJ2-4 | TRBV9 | CASSEGTTQAKNIQYF | TGTGCCAGCAGCGAGGGGACTACCCAAGCCAAAAACATTCAGTACTTC
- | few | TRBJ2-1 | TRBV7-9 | CASSLGRNNEQFF | TGTGCCAGCAGCTTGGGACGCAACAATGAGCAGTTCTTC
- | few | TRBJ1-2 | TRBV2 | CASKTPWGAENYGYTF | TGTGCCAGCAAAACCCCGTGGGGGGCGGAAAACTATGGCTACACCTTC
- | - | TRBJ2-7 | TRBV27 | CASSRFEGVPYEQYF | TGTGCCAGCAGCCGCTTTGAGGGGGTCCCCTACGAGCAGTACTTC
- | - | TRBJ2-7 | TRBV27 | CASSLTNSRRPLYEQYF | TGTGCCAGCAGTTTAACCAACTCTCGACGTCCTCTTTACGAGCAGTACTTC
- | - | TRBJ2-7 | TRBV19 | CASSIDRYEQYF | TGTGCCAGTAGTATAGATAGATACGAGCAGTACTTC
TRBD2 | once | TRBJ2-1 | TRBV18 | CASSPALREAWFF | TGTGCCAGCTCACCAGCCTTGCGGGAGGCATGGTTCTTC
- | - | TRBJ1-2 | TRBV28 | CASTNSGAYYGYTF | TGTGCCAGCACCAACTCCGGGGCCTACTATGGCTACACCTTC
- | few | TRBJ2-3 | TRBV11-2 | CASSSASSTDTQYF | TGTGCCAGCAGCTCCGCTTCTAGCACAGATACGCAGTATTTT